This T cell receptor (beta chain) is drawn from a study of metastatic and nonmetastatic thyroid tumors. At the level of the study: From malignant and benign thyroid patients, repertoires in blood and in tumor or nodule tissue were compared.

Per the original data handling: The distant-metastasis classifier for papillary thyroid cancer was built from CDR3 differences across clinicopathological groups. TCRdb re-called the PCR reads with MiXCR. TCRdb assigned the V and J calls; the authors' analysis was not used. The sample lists around 45,000 clones, approximately 4.1% occurring once. The study's findings and limits: According to reports, the diversity of TCR beta was significantly higher in malignant thyroid tumors than in benign nodules, and this held in both blood and tumor samples.

This CDR3 has 17 amino acids. The V gene lost 0 bases and the J gene lost 1 base, with 14 bases spanning the gap. Germline CDR1 is MNHEY and CDR2 is SVGAGI. At least ten counts were recorded for this clone. Its specificity is unknown. All patients were treatment-naive before thyroid surgery. The sequence was collected from a female donor with papillary thyroid cancer or a benign thyroid nodule (not recorded which). Some clones in this sample may be carry-over from other donors' samples. The V gene is TRBV6-5, the J gene TRBJ2-3, with D unclear. The sample taken for sequencing was blood. Here the CDR3 reads CASSYSGSYDGTDTQYF. CDR3 nucleotide sequence: TGTGCCAGCAGTTACTCAGGCTCCTACGACGGCACAGATACGCAGTATTTT.